The rows below give T cell receptor beta chains drawn from one sample of a study of T cell responses to AZD1222 COVID-19 vaccine. Only in-frame clones appear in the TCRdb table, and some are missing; sequencing was by immunoSEQ multiplex PCR. This table holds about 93,000 clones, over 85% found once. The source was peripheral blood, collected on day 0 of MenACWY control vaccination. Source of these receptors: an adult in good health. The CDR3 runs from the conserved cysteine through the conserved F or W. A D gene is named only where the DNA matches it firmly. The size field is filled for only some rows; it gives once, few, many or a size class.

cdr3_aa	cdr3_nt	v_call	cdr3_length	clone_size	j_call	d_call
CASSSRTGISYEQYF	TGTGCCAGCAGCTCCCGGACAGGAATCTCCTACGAGCAGTACTTC	TRBV13	15	once	TRBJ2-7	TRBD1
CASSEFSSGAALEQYF	TGTGCCAGCAGTGAATTTTCTAGCGGGGCCGCCCTCGAGCAGTACTTC	TRBV6-1	16	NA	TRBJ2-7	TRBD2
CATYPGHLTEAFF	TGTGCCACCTATCCGGGACATCTCACTGAAGCTTTCTTT	TRBV6-4	13	NA	TRBJ1-1	NA
CASSQDWGSGNTIYF	TGTGCCAGCAGCCAAGATTGGGGATCCGGAAACACCATATATTTT	TRBV3-1/TRBV3-2	15	NA	TRBJ1-3	NA
CASSVAQDTQYF	TGCGCCAGCAGCGTAGCCCAAGATACGCAGTATTTT	TRBV5-1	12	NA	TRBJ2-3	NA
CASGWGYYGYTF	TGTGCCAGTGGCTGGGGGTACTATGGCTACACCTTC	TRBV19	12	NA	TRBJ1-2	NA
CASAPRAGGWEQFF	TGTGCCAGCGCCCCGCGGGCGGGGGGCTGGGAGCAGTTCTTC	TRBV7-2	14	NA	TRBJ2-1	TRBD2
CASSLTGIPEAFF	TGTGCCAGCAGCCTGACAGGGATCCCTGAAGCTTTCTTT	TRBV28	13	NA	TRBJ1-1	TRBD1
CASSYSGANVLTF	TGTGCCAGCAGTTACTCTGGGGCCAACGTCCTGACTTTC	TRBV6-5	13	NA	TRBJ2-6	NA
CASSRDIEAFF	TGTGCCAGCAGCCGAGATATTGAAGCTTTCTTT	TRBV11-3	11	NA	TRBJ1-1	NA
CASSNSGGFLYEQYF	TGTGCCAGCAGCAATAGCGGGGGGTTTCTCTACGAGCAGTACTTC	TRBV11-2	15	NA	TRBJ2-7	TRBD2
CASSIAHRAGEQYF	TGTGCCAGTAGTATAGCTCACAGGGCTGGGGAGCAGTACTTC	TRBV19	14	NA	TRBJ2-7	NA
CASSFVTEAFF	TGTGCCAGCAGTTTTGTCACTGAAGCTTTCTTT	TRBV6-2/TRBV6-3	11	few	TRBJ1-1	NA
CASKASSSYEQYF	TGTGCCAGCAAGGCCTCCTCCTCTTACGAGCAGTACTTC	TRBV12-3/TRBV12-4	13	NA	TRBJ2-7	NA
CASSLEGTF	TGTGCCAGCAGCTTAGAGGGCACCTTC	TRBV7-2	9	NA	TRBJ1-2	NA
CASSPVSYEQYF	TGTGCCAGCAGCCCGGTGAGCTACGAGCAGTACTTC	TRBV7-9	12	NA	TRBJ2-7	NA
CASSQDGADRLSSGANVLTF	TGTGCCAGCAGCCAAGATGGGGCGGACAGACTAAGCTCTGGGGCCAACGTCCTGACTTTC	TRBV4-2	20	NA	TRBJ2-6	NA
CASSPGTANTEAFF	TGCGCCAGCAGCCCCGGGACAGCGAACACTGAAGCTTTCTTT	TRBV4-3	14	few	TRBJ1-1	TRBD1
CASSSPQGANEQFF	TGCGCCAGCAGCTCGCCACAGGGGGCCAATGAGCAGTTCTTC	TRBV5-1	14	NA	TRBJ2-1	TRBD1
CAWSARSNQPQHF	TGTGCCTGGAGTGCCCGCAGCAATCAGCCCCAGCATTTT	TRBV30	13	NA	TRBJ1-5	NA
CASSQDGGRYYGYTF	TGTGCCAGCAGCCAGGACGGGGGGAGGTACTATGGCTACACCTTC	TRBV6-5	15	NA	TRBJ1-2	NA
CASSLETGPINIQYF	TGTGCCAGCAGCTTAGAGACAGGCCCGATAAACATTCAGTACTTC	TRBV7-2	15	NA	TRBJ2-4	NA
CASGRTGSEQYF	TGTGCCAGCGGACGAACAGGGAGCGAGCAGTACTTC	TRBV6-5	12	few	TRBJ2-7	NA
CASSLLQGNTEAFF	TGTGCCAGCAGTCTACTACAGGGGAACACTGAAGCTTTCTTT	TRBV27	14	NA	TRBJ1-1	NA
CASSERVRGSYGYTF	TGCGCCAGCAGTGAACGGGTGAGGGGAAGCTATGGCTACACCTTC	TRBV10-2	15	NA	TRBJ1-2	NA
CASGLNEKLFF	TGTGCTAGTGGTTTAAATGAAAAACTGTTTTTT	TRBV12-5	11	once	TRBJ1-4	NA
CASSQDGEGSPLHF	TGCGCCAGCAGCCAAGATGGGGAGGGCTCACCCCTCCACTTT	TRBV4-3	14	few	TRBJ1-6	NA
CASSFSGILYNSPLHF	TGTGCCAGCAGTTTTTCGGGAATCCTCTATAATTCACCCCTCCACTTT	TRBV28	16	NA	TRBJ1-6	NA
CASSEVAGAQETQYF	TGTGCCAGCAGTGAAGTAGCAGGGGCGCAAGAGACCCAGTACTTC	TRBV6-1	15	NA	TRBJ2-5	NA
CASSPPRPQETQYF	TGTGCCAGCTCACCCCCCCGGCCCCAAGAGACCCAGTACTTC	TRBV18	14	NA	TRBJ2-5	NA
CASSPSSTGGMNTEAFF	TGTGCCAGCTCACCAAGTTCGACAGGGGGTATGAACACTGAAGCTTTCTTT	TRBV18	17	NA	TRBJ1-1	TRBD1
CASSLYGGDSFGETQYF	TGTGCCAGCAGTTTATATGGAGGGGACAGCTTTGGGGAGACCCAGTACTTC	TRBV28	17	NA	TRBJ2-5	NA
CASSSRLAGVTYEQYF	TGTGCCAGCAGCTCCCGCCTAGCGGGGGTCACCTACGAGCAGTACTTC	TRBV7-8	16	NA	TRBJ2-7	TRBD2
CASSLRAGRETQYF	TGTGCCAGCAGCTTAAGGGCAGGGCGGGAGACCCAGTACTTC	TRBV11-1	14	NA	TRBJ2-5	NA
CASSPDRQGFYNEQFF	TGTGCCAGCAGCCCCGACAGACAGGGGTTTTACAATGAGCAGTTCTTC	TRBV3-1/TRBV3-2	16	NA	TRBJ2-1	TRBD1
CASSLDFGHLADEKLFF	TGTGCCAGCAGCTTAGATTTCGGACATCTCGCGGATGAAAAACTGTTTTTT	TRBV7-9	17	NA	TRBJ1-4	NA
CASSIMGGNQPQHF	TGTGCCAGTAGTATAATGGGGGGCAATCAGCCCCAGCATTTT	TRBV19	14	once	TRBJ1-5	NA
CASTRTTLGTGELFF	TGTGCCAGCACGAGGACTACGCTGGGCACCGGGGAGCTGTTTTTT	TRBV2	15	NA	TRBJ2-2	NA
CASSPRDSQNTEAFF	TGTGCCAGCAGTCCCCGGGACAGCCAGAACACTGAAGCTTTCTTT	TRBV27	15	NA	TRBJ1-1	TRBD1
CASQTGYGSNIQYF	TGTGCCAGTCAGACAGGGTATGGTTCGAACATTCAGTACTTC	TRBV19	14	once	TRBJ2-4	TRBD1
CASSEASGLARETQYF	TGTGCCAGCAGTGAAGCTTCGGGACTAGCGCGGGAGACCCAGTACTTC	TRBV6-1	16	NA	TRBJ2-5	TRBD2
CASSGFVRALYGYTF	TGTGCCAGCAGCGGGTTTGTCAGGGCTCTCTATGGCTACACCTTC	TRBV7-8	15	NA	TRBJ1-2	NA
CASSEVVGEKLFF	TGTGCCAGCAGTGAAGTGGTGGGTGAAAAACTGTTTTTT	TRBV2	13	NA	TRBJ1-4	NA